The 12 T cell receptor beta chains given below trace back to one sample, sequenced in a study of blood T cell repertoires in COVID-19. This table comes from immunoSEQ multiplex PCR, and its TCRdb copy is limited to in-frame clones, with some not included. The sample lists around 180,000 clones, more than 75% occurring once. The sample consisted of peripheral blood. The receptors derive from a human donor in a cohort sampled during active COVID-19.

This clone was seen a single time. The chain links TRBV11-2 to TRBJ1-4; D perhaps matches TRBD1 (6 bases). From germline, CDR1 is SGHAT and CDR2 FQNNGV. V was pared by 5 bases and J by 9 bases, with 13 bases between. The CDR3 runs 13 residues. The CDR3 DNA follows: TGTGCCAGCAGCACTGCGGACAGAAAAAAACTGTTTTTT. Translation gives CASSTADRKKLFF.

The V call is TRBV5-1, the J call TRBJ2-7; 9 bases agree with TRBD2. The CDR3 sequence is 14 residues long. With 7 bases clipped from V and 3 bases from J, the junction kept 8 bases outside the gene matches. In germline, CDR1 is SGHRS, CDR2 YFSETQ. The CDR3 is CASSRASGDYEQYF. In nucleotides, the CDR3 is TGCGCCAGCTCCCGGGCTAGCGGGGACTACGAGCAGTACTTC. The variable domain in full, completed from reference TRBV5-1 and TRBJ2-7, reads KAGVTQTPRYLIKTRGQQVTLSCSPISGHRSVSWYQQTPGQGLQFLFEYFSETQRNKGNFPGRFSGRQFSNSRSEMNVSTLELGDSALYLCASSRASGDYEQYFGPGTRLTVT.

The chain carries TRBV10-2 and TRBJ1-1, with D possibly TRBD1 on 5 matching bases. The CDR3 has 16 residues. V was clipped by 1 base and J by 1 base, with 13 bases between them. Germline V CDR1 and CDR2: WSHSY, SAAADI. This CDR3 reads CASSEWGLGENTEAFF. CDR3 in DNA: TGCGCCAGCAGTGAGTGGGGTTTAGGGGAGAACACTGAAGCTTTCTTT.

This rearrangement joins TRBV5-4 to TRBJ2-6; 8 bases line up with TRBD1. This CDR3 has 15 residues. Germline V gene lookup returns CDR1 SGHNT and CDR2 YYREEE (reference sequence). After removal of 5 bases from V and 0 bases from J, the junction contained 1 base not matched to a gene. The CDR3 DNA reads TGTGCCAGCAGTACAGGGGGCTCTGGGGCCAACGTCCTGACTTTC. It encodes CASSTGGSGANVLTF. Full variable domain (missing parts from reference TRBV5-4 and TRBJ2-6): ETGVTQSPTHLIKTRGQQVTLRCSSQSGHNTVSWYQQALGQGPQFIFQYYREEENGRGNFPPRFSGLQFPNYSSELNVNALELDDSALYLCASSTGGSGANVLTFGAGSRLTVL.

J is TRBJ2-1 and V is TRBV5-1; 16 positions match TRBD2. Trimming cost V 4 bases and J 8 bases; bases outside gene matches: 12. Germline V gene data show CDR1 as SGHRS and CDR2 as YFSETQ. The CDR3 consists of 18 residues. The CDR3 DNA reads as TGCGCCAGCAGCCCGGGGACTAGCGGGAGGGCCGGTGTCGATGAGCAGTTCTTC. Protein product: CASSPGTSGRAGVDEQFF.

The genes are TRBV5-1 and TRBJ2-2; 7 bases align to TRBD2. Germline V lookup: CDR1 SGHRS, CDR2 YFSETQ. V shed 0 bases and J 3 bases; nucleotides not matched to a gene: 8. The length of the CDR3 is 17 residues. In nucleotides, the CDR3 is TGCGCCAGCAGCTTGGAGGCTCGCGGGGGTTACACCGGGGAGCTGTTTTTT. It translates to CASSLEARGGYTGELFF.

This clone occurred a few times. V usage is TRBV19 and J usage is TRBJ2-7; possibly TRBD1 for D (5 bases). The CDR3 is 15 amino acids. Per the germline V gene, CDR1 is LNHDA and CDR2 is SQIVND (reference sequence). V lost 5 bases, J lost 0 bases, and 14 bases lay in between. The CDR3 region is CASSSTWGGSYEQYF. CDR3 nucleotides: TGTGCCAGTAGTTCCACCTGGGGCGGCTCCTACGAGCAGTACTTC.

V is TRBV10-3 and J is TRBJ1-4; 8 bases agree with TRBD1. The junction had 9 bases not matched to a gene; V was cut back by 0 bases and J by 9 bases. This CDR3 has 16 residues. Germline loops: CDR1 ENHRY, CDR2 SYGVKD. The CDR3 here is CAISESEGQVGQKLFF. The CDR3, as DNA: TGTGCCATCAGTGAGTCTGAGGGACAGGTTGGACAAAAACTGTTTTTT.

The CDR3 is CASSSLGSGQGNYGYTF. The CDR3 region has the DNA TGTGCCAGCAGCTCCCTTGGCTCGGGGCAGGGGAACTATGGCTACACCTTC. The chain is built from TRBV7-9 and TRBJ1-2; the D gene is possibly TRBD1 (6 bases). This CDR3 has 17 residues. Per germline, CDR1 SEHNR and CDR2 FQNEAQ (reference sequence). V was trimmed by 4 bases and J by 2 bases, leaving 20 bases between them.

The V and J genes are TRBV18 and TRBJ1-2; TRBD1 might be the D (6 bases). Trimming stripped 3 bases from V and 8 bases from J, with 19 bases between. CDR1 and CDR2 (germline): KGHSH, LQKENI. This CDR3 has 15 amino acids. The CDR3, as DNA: TGTGCCAGCTCACCCGGTGGCAGGGGCTTACAAGGCTACACCTTC. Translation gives CASSPGGRGLQGYTF.

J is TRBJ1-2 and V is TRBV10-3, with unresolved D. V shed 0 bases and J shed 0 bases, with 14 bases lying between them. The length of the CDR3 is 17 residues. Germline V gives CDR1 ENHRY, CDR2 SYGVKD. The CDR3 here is CAISESLVTETNYGYTF. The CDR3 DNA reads TGTGCCATCAGTGAGTCACTGGTCACGGAGACTAACTATGGCTACACCTTC.

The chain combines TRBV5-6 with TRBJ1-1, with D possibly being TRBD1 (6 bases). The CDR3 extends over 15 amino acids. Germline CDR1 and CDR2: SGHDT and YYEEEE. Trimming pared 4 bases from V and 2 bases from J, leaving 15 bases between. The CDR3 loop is CASSTLGQQNTEAFF. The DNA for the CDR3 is TGTGCCAGCAGCACGCTAGGACAGCAAAACACTGAAGCTTTCTTT.